Here is one T cell receptor (beta chain) with its context. Its antigen is still unknown. This sample stems from a study of blood T cells in healthy people across ages. The study isolated at least 7 million PBMCs from each sample. For the second PCR, which ran for roughly 6 to 12 cycles, a sample-barcoded 5' primer and a J-beta primer mix were used. TCRdb redid the calling of the 5' RACE reads with MiXCR, one entry per CDR3 protein. The sample has about 1,600,000 distinct CDR3 sequences, roughly 40% seen once. The germline V and J ends were trimmed by 2 bases and 3 bases, with 8 bases remaining between them. Germline V gene sequence: CDR1 SEHNR, CDR2 FQNEAQ (reference sequence). The CDR3 runs to 15 residues. Notes on the study in general: Higher diversity, along with more naive CD4+ cells, distinguished long-lived donors from aged donors.

The J gene is TRBJ1-6, the V gene TRBV7-9; D possibly corresponds to TRBD1 (5 bases). The sequencing input was blood. The origin of this receptor is a woman aged 18 to 35 in good health. DNA of the CDR3: TGTGCCAGCAGCTTAATCCAGGGCTATAATTCACCCCTCCACTTT. Protein sequence: CASSLIQGYNSPLHF.